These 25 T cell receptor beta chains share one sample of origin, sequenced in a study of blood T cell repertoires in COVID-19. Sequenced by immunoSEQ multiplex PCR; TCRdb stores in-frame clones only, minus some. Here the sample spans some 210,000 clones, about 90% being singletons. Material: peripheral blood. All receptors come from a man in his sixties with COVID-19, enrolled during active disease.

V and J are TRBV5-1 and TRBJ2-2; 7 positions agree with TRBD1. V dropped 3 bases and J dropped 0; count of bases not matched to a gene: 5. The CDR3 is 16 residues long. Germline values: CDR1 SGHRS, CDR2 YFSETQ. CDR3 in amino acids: CASSSHRGANTGELFF. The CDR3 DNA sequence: TGCGCCAGCAGCTCGCACAGGGGAGCGAACACCGGGGAGCTGTTTTTT.

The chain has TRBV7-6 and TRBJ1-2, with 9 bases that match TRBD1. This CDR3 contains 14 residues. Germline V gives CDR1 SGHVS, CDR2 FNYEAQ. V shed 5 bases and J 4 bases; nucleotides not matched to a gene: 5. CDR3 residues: CASSPGTGPYGYTF. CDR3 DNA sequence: TGTGCCAGCAGCCCCGGGACAGGGCCCTATGGCTACACCTTC.

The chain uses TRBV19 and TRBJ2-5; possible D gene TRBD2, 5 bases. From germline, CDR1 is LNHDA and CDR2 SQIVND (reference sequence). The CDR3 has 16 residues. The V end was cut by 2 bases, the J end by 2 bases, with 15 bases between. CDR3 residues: CASSIRDGVQQETQYF. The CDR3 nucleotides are TGTGCCAGTAGTATACGTGACGGGGTTCAACAAGAGACCCAGTACTTC.

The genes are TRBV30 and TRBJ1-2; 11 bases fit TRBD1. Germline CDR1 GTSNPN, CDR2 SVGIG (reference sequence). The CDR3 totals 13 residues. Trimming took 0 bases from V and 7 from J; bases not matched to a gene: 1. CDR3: CAWSVGQGAGYTF. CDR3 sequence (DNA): TGTGCCTGGAGTGTAGGACAGGGGGCTGGCTACACCTTC.

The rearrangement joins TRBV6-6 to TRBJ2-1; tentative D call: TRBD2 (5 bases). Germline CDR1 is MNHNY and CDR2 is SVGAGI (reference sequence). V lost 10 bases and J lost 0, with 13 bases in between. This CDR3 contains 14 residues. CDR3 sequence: CATTAESSYNEQFF. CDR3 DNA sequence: TGTGCCACCACAGCGGAGAGCTCCTACAATGAGCAGTTCTTC.

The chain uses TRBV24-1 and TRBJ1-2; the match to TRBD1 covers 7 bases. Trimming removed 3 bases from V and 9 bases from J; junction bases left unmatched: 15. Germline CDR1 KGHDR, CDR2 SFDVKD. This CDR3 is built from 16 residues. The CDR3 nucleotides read TGTGCCACCAGTGATCCCGGGACAGAACTCGTGGGGAGCTACACCTTC. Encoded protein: CATSDPGTELVGSYTF.

The chain's CDR3 is CASSLDLPGEANEKLFF. DNA for the CDR3: TGTGCCAGCAGCTTAGACCTTCCAGGGGAAGCTAATGAAAAACTGTTTTTT. The genes are TRBV7-9 and TRBJ1-4; a weak D match, TRBD1 (6 bases). CDR1 and CDR2 (germline): SEHNR, FQNEAQ (reference sequence). This CDR3 is built from 17 residues. V lost 1 base and J 3 bases, leaving 15 bases between the germline ends.

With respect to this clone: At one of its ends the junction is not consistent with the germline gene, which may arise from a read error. CDR3 region: CASSLGGIGNQPQHF. In DNA form, the CDR3 reads TGTGCTAGCAGCTTAGGCGGTATCGGCAATCAGCCCCAGCATTTT. The chain employs TRBV7-7 and TRBJ1-5; D remains ambiguous. The germline CDR1 and CDR2 sequences are SSHAT and FNYEAQ (reference sequence). CDR3 length: 15 residues.

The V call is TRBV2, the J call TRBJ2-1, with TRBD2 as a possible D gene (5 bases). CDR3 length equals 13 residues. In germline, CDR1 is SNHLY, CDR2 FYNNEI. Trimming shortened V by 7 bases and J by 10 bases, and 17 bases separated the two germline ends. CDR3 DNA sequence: TGTGCCAGCACTGGGAGCCAATCGGAAGAGCAGTTCTTC. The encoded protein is CASTGSQSEEQFF.

DNA of the CDR3: TGTGCCAGTAGTATTTTCGGAACTTACAGTAGCAATCAGCCCCAGCATTTT. Residues: CASSIFGTYSSNQPQHF. The chain joins TRBV19 to TRBJ1-5; D call uncertain. Germline CDR1 and CDR2: LNHDA and SQIVND (reference sequence). This CDR3 contains 17 residues. Trimming cost V 3 bases and J 0 bases, with 15 bases left between them. The variable domain in full, completed from reference TRBV19 and TRBJ1-5, reads DGGITQSPKYLFRKEGQNVTLSCEQNLNHDAMYWYRQDPGQGLRLIYYSQIVNDFQKGDIAEGYSVSREKKESFPLTVTSAQKNPTAFYLCASSIFGTYSSNQPQHFGDGTRLSIL.

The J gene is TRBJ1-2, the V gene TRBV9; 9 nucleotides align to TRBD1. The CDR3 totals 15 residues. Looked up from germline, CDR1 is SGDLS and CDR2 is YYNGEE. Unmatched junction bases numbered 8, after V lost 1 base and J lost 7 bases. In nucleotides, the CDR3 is TGTGCCAGCAGCGTAATGGGACAGGGATCGGTTGGCTACACCTTC. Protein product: CASSVMGQGSVGYTF.

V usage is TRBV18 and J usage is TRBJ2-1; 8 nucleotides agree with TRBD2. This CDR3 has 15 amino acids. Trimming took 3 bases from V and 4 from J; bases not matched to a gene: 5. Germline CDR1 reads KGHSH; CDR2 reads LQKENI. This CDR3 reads CASSPTSGSYNEQFF. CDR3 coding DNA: TGTGCCAGCTCACCCACTAGCGGATCTTACAATGAGCAGTTCTTC.

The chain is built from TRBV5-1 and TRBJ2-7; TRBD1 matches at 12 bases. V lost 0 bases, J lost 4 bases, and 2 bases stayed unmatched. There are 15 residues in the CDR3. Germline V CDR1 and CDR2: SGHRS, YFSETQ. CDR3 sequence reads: CASSLAGQGAYEQYF. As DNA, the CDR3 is TGCGCCAGCAGCTTGGCGGGACAGGGGGCGTACGAGCAGTACTTC. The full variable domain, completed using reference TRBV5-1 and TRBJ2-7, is KAGVTQTPRYLIKTRGQQVTLSCSPISGHRSVSWYQQTPGQGLQFLFEYFSETQRNKGNFPGRFSGRQFSNSRSEMNVSTLELGDSALYLCASSLAGQGAYEQYFGPGTRLTVT.

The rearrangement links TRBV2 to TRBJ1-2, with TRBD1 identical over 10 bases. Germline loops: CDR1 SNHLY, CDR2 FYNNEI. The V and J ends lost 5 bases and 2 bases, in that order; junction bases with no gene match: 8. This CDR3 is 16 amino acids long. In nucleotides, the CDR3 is TGTGCCAGCAGTTCGCCGGGACAGGGGCCCAACTATGGCTACACCTTC. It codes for CASSSPGQGPNYGYTF.

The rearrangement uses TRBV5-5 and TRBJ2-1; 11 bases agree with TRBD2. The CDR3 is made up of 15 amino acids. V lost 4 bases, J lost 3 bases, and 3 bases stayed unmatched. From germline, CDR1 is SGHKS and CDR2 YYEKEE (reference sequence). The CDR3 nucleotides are TGTGCCAGCAGCCCTCTAGCGGGGGGCTACAATGAGCAGTTCTTC. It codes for CASSPLAGGYNEQFF.

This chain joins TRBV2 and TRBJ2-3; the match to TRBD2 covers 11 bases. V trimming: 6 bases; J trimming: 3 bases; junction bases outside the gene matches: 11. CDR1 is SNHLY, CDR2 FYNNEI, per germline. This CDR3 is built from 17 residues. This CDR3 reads CASSDTSGGLKTDTQYF. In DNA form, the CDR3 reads TGTGCCAGCAGCGACACTAGCGGGGGACTTAAAACAGATACGCAGTATTTT.

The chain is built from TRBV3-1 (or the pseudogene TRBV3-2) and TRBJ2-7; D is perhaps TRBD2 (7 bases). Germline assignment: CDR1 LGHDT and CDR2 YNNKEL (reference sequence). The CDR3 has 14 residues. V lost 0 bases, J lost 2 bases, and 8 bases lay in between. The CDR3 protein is CASSQDGGPYEQYF. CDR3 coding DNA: TGTGCCAGCAGCCAAGACGGGGGGCCCTACGAGCAGTACTTC.

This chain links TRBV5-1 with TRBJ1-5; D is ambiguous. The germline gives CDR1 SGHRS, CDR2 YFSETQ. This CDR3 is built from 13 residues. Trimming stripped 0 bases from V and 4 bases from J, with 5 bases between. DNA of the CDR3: TGCGCCAGCAGCTTGGGACTAAATCAGCCCCAGCATTTT. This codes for CASSLGLNQPQHF. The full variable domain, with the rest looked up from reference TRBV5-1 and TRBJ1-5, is KAGVTQTPRYLIKTRGQQVTLSCSPISGHRSVSWYQQTPGQGLQFLFEYFSETQRNKGNFPGRFSGRQFSNSRSEMNVSTLELGDSALYLCASSLGLNQPQHFGDGTRLSIL.

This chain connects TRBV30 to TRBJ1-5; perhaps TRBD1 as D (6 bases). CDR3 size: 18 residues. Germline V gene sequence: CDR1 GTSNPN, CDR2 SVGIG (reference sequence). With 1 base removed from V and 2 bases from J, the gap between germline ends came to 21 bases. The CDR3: CAWSGGRQAIGGNQPQHF. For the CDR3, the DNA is TGTGCCTGGAGTGGAGGGAGACAGGCGATCGGGGGCAATCAGCCCCAGCATTTT. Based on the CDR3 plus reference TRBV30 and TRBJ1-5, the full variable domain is SQTIHQWPATLVQPVGSPLSLECTVEGTSNPNLYWYRQAAGRGLQLLFYSVGIGQISSEVPQNLSASRPQDRQFILSSKKLLLSDSGFYLCAWSGGRQAIGGNQPQHFGDGTRLSIL.

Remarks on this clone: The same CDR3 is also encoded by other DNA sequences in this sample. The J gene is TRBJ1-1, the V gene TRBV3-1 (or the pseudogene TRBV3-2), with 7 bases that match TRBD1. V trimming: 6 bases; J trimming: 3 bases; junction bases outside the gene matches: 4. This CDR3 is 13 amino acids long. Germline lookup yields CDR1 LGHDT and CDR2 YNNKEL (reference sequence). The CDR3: CASSSTGDTEAFF. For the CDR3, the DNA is TGTGCCAGCAGTTCTACAGGGGACACTGAAGCTTTCTTT.

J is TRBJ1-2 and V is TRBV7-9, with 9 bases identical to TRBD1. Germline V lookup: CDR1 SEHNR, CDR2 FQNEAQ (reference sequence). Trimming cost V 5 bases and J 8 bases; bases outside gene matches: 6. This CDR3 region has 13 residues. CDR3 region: CASSPSTGGGYTF. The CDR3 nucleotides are TGTGCCAGCAGCCCAAGCACAGGGGGCGGCTACACCTTC.

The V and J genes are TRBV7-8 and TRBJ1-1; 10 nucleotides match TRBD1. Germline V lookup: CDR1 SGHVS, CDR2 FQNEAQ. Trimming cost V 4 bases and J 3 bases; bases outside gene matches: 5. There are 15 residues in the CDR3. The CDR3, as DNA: TGTGCCAGCAGCTACCAGACAGGGGGCTACACTGAAGCTTTCTTT. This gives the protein CASSYQTGGYTEAFF.

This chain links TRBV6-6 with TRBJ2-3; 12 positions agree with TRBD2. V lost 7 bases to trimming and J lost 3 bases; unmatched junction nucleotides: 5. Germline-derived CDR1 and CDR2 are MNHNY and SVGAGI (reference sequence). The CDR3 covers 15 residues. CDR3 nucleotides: TGTGCCAGCACTCTACTAGCGGGGGGAACAGATACGCAGTATTTT. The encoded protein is CASTLLAGGTDTQYF.

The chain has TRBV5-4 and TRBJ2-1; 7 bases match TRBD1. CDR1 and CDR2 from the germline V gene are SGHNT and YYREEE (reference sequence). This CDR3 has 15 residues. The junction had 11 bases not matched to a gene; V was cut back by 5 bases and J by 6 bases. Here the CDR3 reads CASRPRDSFANEQFF. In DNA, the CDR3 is TGTGCCAGCAGACCCCGGGACAGCTTCGCCAATGAGCAGTTCTTC.

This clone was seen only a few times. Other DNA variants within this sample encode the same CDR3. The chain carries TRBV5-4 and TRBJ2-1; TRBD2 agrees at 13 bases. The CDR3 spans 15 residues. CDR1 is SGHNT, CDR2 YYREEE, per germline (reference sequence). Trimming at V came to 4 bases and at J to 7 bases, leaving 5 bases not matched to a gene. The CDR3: CASSPGTSGANEQFF. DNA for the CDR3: TGTGCCAGCAGCCCGGGGACTAGCGGGGCTAATGAGCAGTTCTTC.